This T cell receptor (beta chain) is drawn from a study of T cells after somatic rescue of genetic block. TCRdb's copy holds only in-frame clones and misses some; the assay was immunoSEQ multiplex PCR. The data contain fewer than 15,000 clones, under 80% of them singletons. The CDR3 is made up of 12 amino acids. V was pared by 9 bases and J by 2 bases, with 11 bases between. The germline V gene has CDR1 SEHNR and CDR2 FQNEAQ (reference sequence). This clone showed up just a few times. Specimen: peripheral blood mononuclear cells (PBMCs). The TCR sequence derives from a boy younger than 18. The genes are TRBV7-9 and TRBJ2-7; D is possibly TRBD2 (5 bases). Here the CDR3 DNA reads TGTGCCAGTTCTCCGGGAACCTACGAGCAGTACTTC. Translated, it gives CASSPGTYEQYF. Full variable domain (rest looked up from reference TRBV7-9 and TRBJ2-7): DTGVSQNPRHKITKRGQNVTFRCDPISEHNRLYWYRQTLGQGPEFLTYFQNEAQLEKSRLLSDRFSAERPKGSFSTLEIQRTEQGDSAMYLCASSPGTYEQYFGPGTRLTVT.